The source of this T cell receptor (beta chain) is a study of cytomegalovirus exposure and HLA in healthy donors (dated by TCRdb to about 2017). In the study overall: A later analysis indicated that the 120 or so validation repertoires were generated on the platform also employed for the 700 or so repertoires of the first cohort. The study aimed to test whether cataloging public T cell receptors could reveal signatures of past pathogen exposure. In addition to the first cohort of approximately 670 subjects, a separate validation cohort of 120 different subjects was used. To predict cytomegalovirus infection status, the study combined high-throughput TCR immunosequencing, statistical association of individual TCRs with disease status, and machine learning. Broader findings and caveats from the paper: The study gave a list of under 200 TCR beta chains associated with cytomegalovirus. A later analysis had no HLA typing for the validation cohort, so co-occurrence there was scored across all 110 or so repertoires. In vitro tests confirmed that three of the cytomegalovirus-associated TCR beta chains recognize cytomegalovirus antigens. A later analysis found that TCRs clustered in the first cohort also tended to co-occur in the 95 to 150 validation repertoires, with roughly 95% of cluster scores above 0. The classifier was reported to diagnose cytomegalovirus status with high specificity and sensitivity in both the original and validation cohorts. While some public TCRs were present in many individuals, most TCR sequences turned up only very rarely across donors. According to the authors, the approach could potentially be generalized to other disease states and immunological phenotypes.

Spanning cysteine to phenylalanine, the CDR3 consists of 14 amino acids. Left in the record is the CDR3 DNA by itself, 42 bases read in frame from the first base. V drops 1 base and J drops 7 bases, leaving 15 bases in between. The germline V gene provides CDR1 SGHDT and CDR2 YYEEEE. Separate from the roughly 650-subject first cohort, the validation cohort of about 120 subjects was the group to which the donors belonged. As to this clone: Its specific antigen is unknown. No base-level quality is on record; no much larger clone is a single base apart.

The library was prepared using the immunoSEQ multiplex PCR assay. For the original study's pipeline: A statistical classification framework was developed to diagnose cytomegalovirus status using the catalog of TCR beta chain sequences. TCRdb mirrors the immuneACCESS table, restricted to in-frame sequences. Some clones are absent from its copies; in checked studies, under half trace to an unresolved V gene, and the reason for the others is unknown. The D gene and trimming were derived from the DNA, and the V and J assignments and clone size from that table. This sample holds more than 200,000 clones; about nine tenths were observed only once. The top ten constitute 2.5% to 3.5% of the sample.

Here the chain combines TRBV5-6 and TRBJ2-7; TRBD1 is possibly the D segment (6 matching bases). This clonotype was sampled from a young woman in good health and CMV-seronegative. Sequencing was done on a sample of PBMCs. The DNA reads TGTGCCAGCAGCTTGACAGGGCTCGCGGAAGAGCAGTACTTC. The resulting protein is CASSLTGLAEEQYF.